This entry concerns a single T cell receptor (beta chain). What it binds is not known. CDR3 length: 15 residues. V was clipped by 4 bases and J by 3 bases, with 10 bases between them. CDR1 is MNHEY, CDR2 SMNVEV, per germline (reference sequence). The data are from a study of T cell responses to AZD1222 COVID-19 vaccine. Study findings and constraints: No day 14 peak samples; only post-peak repertoires were characterized. Distributed over spike, vaccine-associated CD4 TCRs predominated at 160-218 and 743-854. The reported proportion of spike-specific TCRs targeting unmutated variant regions was nearly half. Seropositive at baseline were only 5 to 7 AZD1222 recipients.

Sequencing used immunoSEQ multiplex PCR; TCRdb keeps in-frame clones, though not all of them. The data hold some 150,000 clones, with over 85% observed a single time. The sequencing used peripheral blood, collected on day 0 of MenACWY control vaccination. The sequence was obtained from an adult in good health. This sequence joins TRBV27 and TRBJ1-6; unclear D gene. In DNA form, the CDR3 reads TGTGCCAGCAGTTCGCTGACGGTCTATAATTCACCCCTCCACTTT. Amino acid sequence: CASSSLTVYNSPLHF.